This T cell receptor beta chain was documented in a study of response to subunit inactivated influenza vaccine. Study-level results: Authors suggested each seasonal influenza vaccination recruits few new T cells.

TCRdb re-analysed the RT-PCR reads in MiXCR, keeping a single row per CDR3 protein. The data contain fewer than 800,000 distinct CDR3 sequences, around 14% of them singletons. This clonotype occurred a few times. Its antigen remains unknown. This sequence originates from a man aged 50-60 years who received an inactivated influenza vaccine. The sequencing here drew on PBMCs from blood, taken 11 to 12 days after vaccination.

In DNA, the CDR3 is TGCAGTCCCTCCCAGGAGGAGGTGTGGACTGAAGCTTTCTTT. Translated, it gives CSPSQEEVWTEAFF. This chain joins TRBV20-1 and TRBJ1-1, with D uncertain. CDR1 is DFQATT and CDR2 is SNEGSKA in the germline V gene (reference sequence). V dropped 8 bases and J dropped 5 bases, with 21 bases sitting between them. The CDR3 loop spans 14 amino acids.